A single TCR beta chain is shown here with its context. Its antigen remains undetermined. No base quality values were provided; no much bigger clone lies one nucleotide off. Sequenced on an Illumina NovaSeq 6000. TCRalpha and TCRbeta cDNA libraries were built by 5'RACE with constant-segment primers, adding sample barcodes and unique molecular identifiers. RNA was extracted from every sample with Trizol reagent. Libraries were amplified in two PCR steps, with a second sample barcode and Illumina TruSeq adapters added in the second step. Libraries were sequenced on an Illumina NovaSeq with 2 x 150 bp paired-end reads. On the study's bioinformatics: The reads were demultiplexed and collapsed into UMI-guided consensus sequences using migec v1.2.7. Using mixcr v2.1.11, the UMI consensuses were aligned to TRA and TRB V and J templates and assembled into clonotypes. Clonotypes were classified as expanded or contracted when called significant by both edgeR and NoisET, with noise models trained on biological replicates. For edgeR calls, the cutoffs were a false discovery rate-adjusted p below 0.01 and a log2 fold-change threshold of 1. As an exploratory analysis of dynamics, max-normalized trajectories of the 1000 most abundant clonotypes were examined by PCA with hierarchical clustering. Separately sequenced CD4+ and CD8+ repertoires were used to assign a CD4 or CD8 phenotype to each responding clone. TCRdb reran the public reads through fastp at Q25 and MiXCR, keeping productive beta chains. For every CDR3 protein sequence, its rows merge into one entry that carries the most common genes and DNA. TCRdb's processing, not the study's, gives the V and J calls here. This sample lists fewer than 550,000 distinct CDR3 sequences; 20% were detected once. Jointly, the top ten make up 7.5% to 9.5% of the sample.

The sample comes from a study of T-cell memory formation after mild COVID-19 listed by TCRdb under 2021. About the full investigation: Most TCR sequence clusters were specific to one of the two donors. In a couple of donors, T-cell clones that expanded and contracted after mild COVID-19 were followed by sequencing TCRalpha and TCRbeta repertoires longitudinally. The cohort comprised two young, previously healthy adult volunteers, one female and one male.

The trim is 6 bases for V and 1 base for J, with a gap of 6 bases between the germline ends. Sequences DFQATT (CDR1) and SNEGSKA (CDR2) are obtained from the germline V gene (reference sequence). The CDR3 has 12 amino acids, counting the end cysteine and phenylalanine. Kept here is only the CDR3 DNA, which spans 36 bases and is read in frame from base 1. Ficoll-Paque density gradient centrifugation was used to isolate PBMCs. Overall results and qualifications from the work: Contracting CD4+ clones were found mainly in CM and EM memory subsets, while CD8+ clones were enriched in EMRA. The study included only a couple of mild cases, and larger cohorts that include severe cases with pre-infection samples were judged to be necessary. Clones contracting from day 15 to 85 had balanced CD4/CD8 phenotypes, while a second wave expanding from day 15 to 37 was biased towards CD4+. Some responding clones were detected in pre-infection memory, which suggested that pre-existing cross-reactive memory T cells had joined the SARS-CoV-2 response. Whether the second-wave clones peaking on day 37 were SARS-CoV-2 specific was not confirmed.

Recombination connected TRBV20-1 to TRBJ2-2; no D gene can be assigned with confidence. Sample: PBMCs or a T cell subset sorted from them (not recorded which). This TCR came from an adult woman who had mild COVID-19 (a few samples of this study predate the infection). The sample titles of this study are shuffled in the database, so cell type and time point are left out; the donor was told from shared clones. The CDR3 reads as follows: CSASENTGELFF. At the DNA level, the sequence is TGCAGTGCGAGCGAGAACACCGGGGAGCTGTTTTTT.